This T cell receptor beta chain emerged from a study of identical twins. Trimming removed 5 bases from V and 9 bases from J; junction bases left unmatched: 17. The germline gives CDR1 MDHEN, CDR2 SYDVKM. The CDR3 has 16 residues. A universal primer binding site was introduced by template switching. The final cDNA contained unique molecular identifiers. TCRdb passed the 5' RACE reads through MiXCR, listing each CDR3 protein once. In the table there are roughly 1,500,000 distinct CDR3 sequences, about 32% of which are singletons. Concerning this clonotype itself: Its antigen is currently unknown.

Study-level findings and limits: Fewer insertions characterized abundant cord blood beta clonotypes, whereas memory repertoires showed none.

The rearrangement uses TRBV28 and TRBJ2-3; TRBD2 matches at 7 bases. Sequencing was performed on cord blood. The sequence came from a newborn girl in good health. This chain's CDR3 is CASSNPGRGSWETQYF. DNA of the CDR3: TGTGCCAGCAGTAATCCGGGCCGCGGGAGCTGGGAGACGCAGTATTTT.